What follows describes a single T cell receptor (beta chain). The antigen remains undetermined. This record belongs to a study of cytomegalovirus exposure and HLA in healthy donors. Looking at the study overall: Tens of millions of unique TCRs from HLA-typed donors were held in an early release of data.

Study-level findings and limits: Common viral pathogens were later found to be apparently linked to several of the most significant clusters. Later analysis suggested most CMV-associated TCR beta chains were HLA-restricted.

The junction had 9 bases not matched to a gene; V was cut back by 2 bases and J by 5 bases. Germline CDR1 reads SGHRS; CDR2 reads YFSETQ. The CDR3 sequence is 16 residues long. The PCR contained 60 Vbeta and 13 Jbeta primers. Data came from immunoSEQ multiplex PCR; TCRdb stores just in-frame clones and leaves some out. The data contain some 99,000 clones, 65% to 90% of them singletons. The chain joins TRBV5-1 to TRBJ2-7, with 11 bases aligning to TRBD1. The sample taken for sequencing was PBMCs. The origin of this receptor is a woman in her thirties in good health and CMV-seronegative. CDR3 amino acids: CASSFGTGGPLDEQYF. The CDR3 nucleotides are TGCGCCAGCAGCTTCGGGACAGGGGGACCGTTAGACGAGCAGTACTTC. The entire variable domain, with the rest obtained from reference TRBV5-1 and TRBJ2-7, is as follows: KAGVTQTPRYLIKTRGQQVTLSCSPISGHRSVSWYQQTPGQGLQFLFEYFSETQRNKGNFPGRFSGRQFSNSRSEMNVSTLELGDSALYLCASSFGTGGPLDEQYFGPGTRLTVT.